The present entry profiles one TCR beta chain with its context. Antigen specificity is unknown. The sample's treatment: oral pan-JAK inhibitor, 5-10 mg twice daily. Researchers took lesional scalp punch biopsies and peripheral blood from people who were alopecia areata patients. The data were taken from a study of CD8+ T cells in alopecia areata. In the study overall: Oral tofacitinib, 5 to 10 mg twice daily, was given in an open-label trial.

cDNA reverse transcribed from extracted RNA served as the sequencing template. Profiled with immunoSEQ multiplex PCR; TCRdb holds only in-frame clones, not every one. The profile shows 150,000 to 200,000 clones, around 58% of them singletons. V lost 7 bases, J lost 0 bases, and 7 bases lay in between. The CDR3 covers 14 residues. In germline, CDR1 is MGHDK, CDR2 SYGVNS. Findings and caveats of the study: For lesional scalp, especially alopecia totalis/universalis, clonality was higher than in normal scalp.

The specimen was CD4+ T cells sorted from blood, collected at week 56, from a patient treated with tofacitinib. The sequence was obtained from a human donor with alopecia areata. The chain recombines TRBV25-1 with TRBJ2-6; D is undetermined. The CDR3 region has the DNA TGTGCCAGCACCCCCGGCTCTGGGGCCAACGTCCTGACTTTC. This codes for CASTPGSGANVLTF.